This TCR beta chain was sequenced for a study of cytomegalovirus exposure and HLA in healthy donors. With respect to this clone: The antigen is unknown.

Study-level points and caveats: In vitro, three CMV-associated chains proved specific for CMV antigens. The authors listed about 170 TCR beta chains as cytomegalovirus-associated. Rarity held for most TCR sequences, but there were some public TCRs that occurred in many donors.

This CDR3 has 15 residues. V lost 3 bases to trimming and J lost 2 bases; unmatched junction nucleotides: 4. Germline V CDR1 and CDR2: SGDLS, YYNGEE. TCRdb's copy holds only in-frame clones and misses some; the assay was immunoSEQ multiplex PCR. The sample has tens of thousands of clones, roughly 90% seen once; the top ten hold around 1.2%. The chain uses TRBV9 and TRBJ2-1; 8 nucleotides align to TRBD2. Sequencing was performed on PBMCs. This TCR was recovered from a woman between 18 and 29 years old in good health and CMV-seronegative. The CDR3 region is CASSATSATYNEQFF. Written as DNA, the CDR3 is TGTGCCAGCAGCGCGACTAGCGCAACCTACAATGAGCAGTTCTTC.